The 10 T cell receptor beta chains below all came from one sample that was sequenced in a study of T cell responses to AZD1222 COVID-19 vaccine. TCRdb's copy holds only in-frame clones and misses some; the assay was immunoSEQ multiplex PCR. Found here are about 180,000 clones, about nine tenths of them singletons; the top ten hold approximately 1.4%. The sample in question was peripheral blood, obtained on day 0 of AZD1222 vaccination. The receptors here all came from an adult in good health.

The chain links TRBV19 to TRBJ1-6; D may be TRBD1 (6 bases). The CDR3 is made up of 15 amino acids. CDR1 and CDR2 (germline): LNHDA, SQIVND (reference sequence). The ends were cut back, 5 bases at V and 8 bases at J, with 16 bases in the middle. Here the CDR3 DNA reads TGTGCCAGTAGTGGGCCGTGGGGGGCTGATTCACCCCTCCACTTT. Amino acids: CASSGPWGADSPLHF.

This chain links TRBV6-5 with TRBJ1-4; TRBD1 matches at 7 bases. The trim removed 4 bases at V and 7 bases at J, leaving 12 bases unmatched. There are 16 residues in the CDR3. Germline CDR1 reads MNHEY; CDR2 reads SVGAGI. The CDR3 reads CASSSLPGGGGEKLFF. In nucleotides, the CDR3 is TGTGCCAGCAGTTCCCTGCCGGGAGGGGGCGGTGAAAAACTGTTTTTT.

On this clone: At one end the junction does not follow the germline gene, possibly because of a read error. This sample includes further DNA sequences coding for the same CDR3. The V gene is TRBV28, the J gene TRBJ2-7; D remains unclear. Germline CDR1 MDHEN, CDR2 SYDVKM. The CDR3 spans 16 residues. CDR3 sequence reads: CASSLPSDSKLSEQYF. The CDR3 DNA reads as TGCGCCAGCAGTTTGCCGAGCGACTCCAAACTAAGCGAGCAGTACTTC.

V is TRBV6-1 and J is TRBJ1-4, with D unresolved. The germline gives CDR1 MNHNS, CDR2 SASEGT. V was trimmed by 1 base and J by 6 bases, leaving 6 bases between them. This CDR3 contains 13 residues. The CDR3 bases are TGTGCCAGCAGTGAAGTTGGCCATGAAAAACTGTTTTTT. It is translated as CASSEVGHEKLFF.

The chain employs TRBV11-3 and TRBJ2-7, with D possibly TRBD1 on 7 matching bases. The CDR3 contains 15 residues. Germline CDR1 SGHNT, CDR2 YENEEA. Deletions cut 6 bases from V and 0 bases from J, with 15 bases between. CDR3 bases: TGTGCCAGCAGGACCCAGGGGGGTGCCTCCTACGAGCAGTACTTC. This encodes CASRTQGGASYEQYF.

The gene calls are TRBV5-8 and TRBJ2-5, with D tentatively TRBD2 (5 bases). The CDR3 extends over 15 amino acids. V was shortened by 6 bases and J by 1 base, with 16 bases between the two germline ends. Looked up from germline, CDR1 is SGHTS and CDR2 is YDEGEE. CDR3 sequence (DNA): TGTGCCAGCAACTCGGGAACGGCCGTCCAAGAGACCCAGTACTTC. It is translated as CASNSGTAVQETQYF.

The chain joins TRBV6-2 or TRBV6-3 to TRBJ1-2; D gene unclear. The CDR3 runs 15 residues. Germline loops: CDR1 MNHEY, CDR2 SVGEGT. V was cut by 5 bases and J by 5 bases, with 18 bases left in between. CDR3 protein: CASSPRAGVGYGYTF. Written as DNA, the CDR3 is TGTGCCAGCAGTCCACGGGCCGGGGTTGGATATGGCTACACCTTC.

The V and J genes are TRBV7-9 and TRBJ1-4; a possible D gene is TRBD1 (5 bases). The CDR3 loop spans 15 amino acids. Germline-derived CDR1 and CDR2 are SEHNR and FQNEAQ (reference sequence). Trimming took 1 base from V and 7 from J, leaving 13 bases between them. The CDR3 is CASSLEAGPTEKLFF. In DNA form, the CDR3 reads TGTGCCAGCAGCTTAGAGGCGGGACCGACTGAAAAACTGTTTTTT.

The rearrangement joins TRBV5-1 to TRBJ1-2, with no clear D. The ends were cut back, 0 bases at V and 8 bases at J, with 11 bases in the middle. CDR1 and CDR2 (germline): SGHRS, YFSETQ. This CDR3 spans 13 amino acids. CDR3 nucleotides: TGCGCCAGCAGCTTGGTGGCACCACAGGGCTACACCTTC. The encoded protein is CASSLVAPQGYTF.

This clone came up once. The chain carries TRBV12-3 or TRBV12-4 and TRBJ1-2, with a tentative D call TRBD1 (5 bases). The CDR3 length is 13 residues. With 5 bases removed from V and 6 bases from J, the gap between germline ends came to 13 bases. CDR3 region: CASSLSWGNGYTF. In DNA form, the CDR3 reads TGTGCCAGCAGTCTCTCCTGGGGGAATGGCTACACCTTC.